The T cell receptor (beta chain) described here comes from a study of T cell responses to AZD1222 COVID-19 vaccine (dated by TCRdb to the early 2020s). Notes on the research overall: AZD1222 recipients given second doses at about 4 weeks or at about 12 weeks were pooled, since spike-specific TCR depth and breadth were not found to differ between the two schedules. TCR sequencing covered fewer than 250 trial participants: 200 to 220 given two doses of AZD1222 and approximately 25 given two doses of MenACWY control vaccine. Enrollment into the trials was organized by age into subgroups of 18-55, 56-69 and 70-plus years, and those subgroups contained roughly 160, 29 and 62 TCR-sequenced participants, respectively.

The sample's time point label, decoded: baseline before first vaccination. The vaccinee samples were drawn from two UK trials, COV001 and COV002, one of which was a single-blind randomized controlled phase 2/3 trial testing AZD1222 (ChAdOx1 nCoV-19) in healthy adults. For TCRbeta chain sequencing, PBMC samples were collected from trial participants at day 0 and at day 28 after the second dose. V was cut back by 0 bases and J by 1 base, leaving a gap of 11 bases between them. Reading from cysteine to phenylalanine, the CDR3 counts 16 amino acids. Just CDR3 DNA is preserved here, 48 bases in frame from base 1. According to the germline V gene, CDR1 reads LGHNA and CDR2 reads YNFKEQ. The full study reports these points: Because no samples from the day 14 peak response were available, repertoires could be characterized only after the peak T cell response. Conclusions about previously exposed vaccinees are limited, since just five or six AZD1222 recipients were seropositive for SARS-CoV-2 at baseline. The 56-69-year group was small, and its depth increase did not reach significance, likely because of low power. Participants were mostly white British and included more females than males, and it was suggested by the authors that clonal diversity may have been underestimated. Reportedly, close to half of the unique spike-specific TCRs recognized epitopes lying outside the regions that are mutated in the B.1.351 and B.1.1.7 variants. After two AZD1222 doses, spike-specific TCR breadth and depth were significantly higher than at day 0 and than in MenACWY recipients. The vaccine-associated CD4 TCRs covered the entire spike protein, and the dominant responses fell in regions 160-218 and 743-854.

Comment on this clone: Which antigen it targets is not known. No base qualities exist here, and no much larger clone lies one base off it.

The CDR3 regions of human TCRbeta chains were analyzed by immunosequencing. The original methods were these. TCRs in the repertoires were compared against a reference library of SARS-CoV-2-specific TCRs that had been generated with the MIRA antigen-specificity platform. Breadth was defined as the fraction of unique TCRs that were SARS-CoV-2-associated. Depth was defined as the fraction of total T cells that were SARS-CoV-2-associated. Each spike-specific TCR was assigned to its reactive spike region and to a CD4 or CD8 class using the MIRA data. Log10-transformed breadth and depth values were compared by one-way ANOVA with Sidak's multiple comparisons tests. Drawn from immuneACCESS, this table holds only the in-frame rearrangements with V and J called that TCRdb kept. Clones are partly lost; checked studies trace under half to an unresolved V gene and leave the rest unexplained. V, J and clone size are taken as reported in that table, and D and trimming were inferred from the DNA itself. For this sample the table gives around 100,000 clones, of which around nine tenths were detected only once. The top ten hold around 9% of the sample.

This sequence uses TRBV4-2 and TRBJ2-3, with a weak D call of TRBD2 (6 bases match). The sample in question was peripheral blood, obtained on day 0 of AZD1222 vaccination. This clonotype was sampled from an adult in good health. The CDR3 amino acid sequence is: CASSQDHGRGTDTQYF. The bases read TGTGCCAGCAGCCAAGATCACGGGAGAGGCACAGATACGCAGTATTTT.